A selection of T cell receptor beta chains follows, all from one sample in a study of T cells in Graves' hyperthyroidism and ophthalmopathy. TCRdb passed the multiplex PCR reads through MiXCR, listing each CDR3 protein once. The profile shows hundreds of thousands of distinct CDR3 sequences, roughly 20% of them singletons. The source material was blood. These receptors all come from a young man with Graves' ophthalmopathy. CDR3s include the opening cysteine and the closing phenylalanine or tryptophan. D genes are given only for firm matches. Size values are once, few and many counts, or a class for expanded clones, and some rows have none.

V gene	J gene	D gene	clone size	CDR3 DNA	CDR3 protein
TRBV9	TRBJ2-2	.	.	TGTGCCAGCAGCGTTGGTAGCTCCAACACCGGGGAGCTGTTTTTT	CASSVGSSNTGELFF
TRBV30	TRBJ2-7	.	few	TGTGCCTGGAGTGTTGGTCTCACCTACGAGCAGTACTTC	CAWSVGLTYEQYF
TRBV11-2	TRBJ2-7	.	many	TGTGCCAGCAGCTCCTTCGGGGAGCCGGGACCCTACGAGCAGTACTTC	CASSSFGEPGPYEQYF
TRBV28	TRBJ2-3	.	few	TGTGCCAGCAGTAGAAGAGCGGGCCGCACAGATACGCAGTATTTT	CASSRRAGRTDTQYF
TRBV6-1	TRBJ2-7	TRBD1	.	TGTGCCAGCAATCCGGGACAGGGGGCGCGCAACGAGCAGTACTTC	CASNPGQGARNEQYF
TRBV3-1	TRBJ1-5	.	many	TGTGCCAGCAGCCAAGATCAAGAGGTGCATCAGCCCCAGCATTTT	CASSQDQEVHQPQHF
TRBV28	TRBJ2-7	TRBD1	.	TGTGCCAGCAGTCACAGGGGTACTGGCGAGCAGTACTTC	CASSHRGTGEQYF
TRBV30	TRBJ2-7	.	.	TGTGCCTGGAGGGAGTTGGGGTCCTCGAGCTCCTACGAGCAGTACTTC	CAWRELGSSSSYEQYF
TRBV24-1	TRBJ1-5	TRBD1	.	TGTGCCACCAGTGGAGCGACAGGGGTTAGCAATCAGCCCCAGCATTTT	CATSGATGVSNQPQHF
TRBV20-1	TRBJ2-1	TRBD1	.	TGCAGTGCTAGATGGGACAGGGCCCTCAATGAGCAGTTCTTC	CSARWDRALNEQFF